This T cell receptor beta chain was captured by sequencing in a study of blood T cell repertoires in COVID-19. Turning to the study itself: Samples taken during acute and convalescent COVID-19 were collected in the United States, Italy and Spain. From T cells, B-cell-depleted T cells, or PBMCs came the material, which was cDNA or gDNA.

Repertoires were generated with immunoSEQ multiplex PCR, while TCRdb's copy carries only in-frame clones and drops some. Here the sample spans roughly 400,000 clones, 80% to 90% being singletons. Patients at the Seattle site were enrolled during active infection and followed longitudinally. The germline V gene encodes CDR1 SGHRS and CDR2 YFSETQ. V was shortened by 0 bases and J by 6 bases, with 10 bases between the two germline ends. CDR3 length: 14 residues. The sequenced sample consisted of peripheral blood. The V call is TRBV5-1, the J call TRBJ2-1, with D possibly being TRBD1 (6 bases). This clonotype was sampled from a woman between 55 and 75 years old with COVID-19, enrolled during active disease. The DNA for the CDR3 is TGCGCCAGCAGCTTGGATGTAGGGGGCAATGAGCAGTTCTTC. Translating it yields CASSLDVGGNEQFF.